Listed here are 17 T cell receptor beta chains from one sample, sequenced in a study of T-cell reconstitution after alpha-beta-depleted transplantation in children. The TCRbeta library was prepared with unique molecular identifiers. TCRdb reprocessed the PCR reads with MiXCR, giving one entry per CDR3 protein. Of roughly 300,000 distinct CDR3 sequences detected, approximately 10% appear once; the ten largest clones hold 2% to 3%. Sequencing used PBMCs from the stem cell graft donor, obtained from the stem cell graft. These receptors came from a human donor who donated a stem cell graft to a child with acute lymphoblastic leukemia.

This clonotype has more than one count but fewer than ten. The chain has TRBV30 and TRBJ1-2; TRBD1 might be the D (5 bases). CDR1 is GTSNPN and CDR2 is SVGIG in the germline V gene (reference sequence). This CDR3 comprises 15 residues. Trimming took off 5 bases at V and 0 bases at J, with 16 bases between the two ends. The CDR3, as DNA: TGTGCCTGGTCCGTGGGGGTACTATCTAACTATGGCTACACCTTC. Encoded protein: CAWSVGVLSNYGYTF.

The chain links TRBV6-2 or TRBV6-3 to TRBJ1-5, with 11 bases fitting TRBD1. The CDR3 spans 17 residues. V lost 8 bases to trimming and J lost 2 bases; unmatched junction nucleotides: 11. Germline CDR1 reads MNHEY; CDR2 reads SVGEGT. CDR3: CASRFGQGASGNQPQHF. CDR3 nucleotide sequence: TGTGCCAGCCGCTTCGGACAGGGGGCGAGTGGCAATCAGCCCCAGCATTTT.

The chain is built from TRBV19 and TRBJ1-5; D gene unclear. The CDR3 is 15 residues long. Trimming pared 6 bases from V and 2 bases from J, leaving 14 bases between. Per the germline V gene, CDR1 is LNHDA and CDR2 is SQIVND (reference sequence). Here the CDR3 reads CASSNILRGNQPQHF. DNA of the CDR3: TGTGCCAGTAGCAACATCCTAAGGGGCAATCAGCCCCAGCATTTT.

This clonotype was picked up a small number of times. The rearrangement uses TRBV5-5 and TRBJ2-1, with TRBD2 matching 11 bases. J lost 8 bases, V lost 1 base, and 5 bases had no gene match. The V gene's germline CDR1 is SGHKS and CDR2 YYEKEE (reference sequence). This CDR3 has 15 amino acids. CDR3 nucleotide sequence: TGTGCCAGCAGCTTGACTAGCGGGAGTCTCTATGAGCAGTTCTTC. Its translation is CASSLTSGSLYEQFF.

This chain joins TRBV5-1 and TRBJ2-3; 9 bases match TRBD2. The length of the CDR3 is 16 residues. V lost 0 bases to trimming and J lost 2 bases; unmatched junction nucleotides: 4. Germline CDR1 reads SGHRS; CDR2 reads YFSETQ. CDR3 sequence reads: CASSLATSGNTDTQYF. As DNA, the CDR3 is TGCGCCAGCAGCTTGGCGACTAGCGGAAACACAGATACGCAGTATTTT. Combining the CDR3 with reference TRBV5-1 and TRBJ2-3 gives the whole variable domain KAGVTQTPRYLIKTRGQQVTLSCSPISGHRSVSWYQQTPGQGLQFLFEYFSETQRNKGNFPGRFSGRQFSNSRSEMNVSTLELGDSALYLCASSLATSGNTDTQYFGPGTRLTVL.

This clonotype was seen a few times. The chain links TRBV7-9 to TRBJ2-5; D might be TRBD2 (6 bases). V lost 7 bases to trimming and J lost 5 bases, with 20 bases between them. The germline gives CDR1 SEHNR, CDR2 FQNEAQ (reference sequence). CDR3 size: 15 residues. The CDR3 here is CASTPGVSSRETQYF. Here the CDR3 DNA reads TGTGCCAGCACGCCGGGAGTTTCTTCAAGGGAGACCCAGTACTTC.

The sample holds a few counts of this clonotype. The chain uses TRBV20-1 and TRBJ1-1, with 7 bases that match TRBD1. Germline-derived CDR1 and CDR2 are DFQATT and SNEGSKA (reference sequence). This CDR3 has 15 residues. V lost 3 bases to trimming and J lost 5 bases; unmatched junction nucleotides: 12. CDR3 nucleotide sequence: TGCAGTGCTAGGGAGGGGGCCACTTCGGGAACTGAAGCTTTCTTT. Protein product: CSAREGATSGTEAFF.

In its sample, this clonotype was seen a few times. V gene TRBV12-3 or TRBV12-4 combines with J gene TRBJ2-1, with 7 nucleotides matching TRBD2. After removal of 7 bases from V and 5 bases from J, the junction contained 14 bases not matched to a gene. This CDR3 contains 16 residues. The CDR3 sequence is CASTQGPAGADNEQFF. The CDR3 nucleotides read TGTGCCAGCACCCAAGGACCCGCGGGAGCCGACAATGAGCAGTTCTTC.

With respect to this clonotype: A read error is possible here, since a much larger clone lies one base away. This sequence joins TRBV3-1 and TRBJ2-5; 10 nucleotides align to TRBD2. The V gene's germline CDR1 is LGHDT and CDR2 YNNKEL (reference sequence). CDR3 length: 15 residues. CDR3 sequence reads: CACSQGLAVQETQYF. CDR3 in DNA: TGTGCCTGCAGCCAAGGACTAGCGGTTCAAGAGACCCAGTACTTC.

This clonotype turned up a few times. The chain recombines TRBV5-1 with TRBJ1-3, with unresolved D. The V and J ends lost 0 bases and 2 bases respectively, with 9 bases between them. Germline loops: CDR1 SGHRS, CDR2 YFSETQ. The CDR3 runs 15 residues. CDR3 residues: CASSLGPGTGNTIYF. The CDR3 bases are TGCGCCAGCAGCTTGGGCCCGGGGACTGGAAACACCATATATTTT. The full variable domain, completed using reference TRBV5-1 and TRBJ1-3, is KAGVTQTPRYLIKTRGQQVTLSCSPISGHRSVSWYQQTPGQGLQFLFEYFSETQRNKGNFPGRFSGRQFSNSRSEMNVSTLELGDSALYLCASSLGPGTGNTIYFGEGSWLTVV.

J is TRBJ1-2 and V is TRBV12-3 or TRBV12-4, with D maybe TRBD1 (5 bases). Trimming took off 1 base at V and 4 bases at J, with 13 bases between the two ends. CDR3 size: 15 residues. The chain's CDR3 is CASSLGTPGGYGYTF. The CDR3 bases are TGTGCCAGCAGTTTAGGGACTCCCGGGGGCTATGGCTACACCTTC.

The V and J genes are TRBV15 and TRBJ1-1, with D uncertain. The length of the CDR3 is 13 residues. V dropped 9 bases and J dropped 4 bases, with 15 bases sitting between them. Germline V gene lookup returns CDR1 LNHNV and CDR2 YYDKDF (reference sequence). CDR3 loop: CATMLPMGTEAFF. The DNA of the CDR3 is TGTGCCACGATGCTGCCTATGGGCACTGAAGCTTTCTTT.

There are a few counts of this clonotype. The genes are TRBV20-1 and TRBJ1-1; D is possibly TRBD1 (6 bases). The CDR3 has 14 amino acids. Germline CDR1 is DFQATT and CDR2 is SNEGSKA (reference sequence). V shed 5 bases and J shed 0 bases, with 13 bases lying between them. CDR3 in DNA: TGCAGTGCTCTTACAGGGTCCATGAACACTGAAGCTTTCTTT. It is translated as CSALTGSMNTEAFF.

This clonotype was detected only a few times. V gene TRBV5-1 combines with J gene TRBJ2-5; 8 bases match TRBD2. The CDR3 has 14 amino acids. Losses at the gene ends were 4 bases for V and 1 base for J; bases not matched to a gene: 3. Germline CDR1 SGHRS, CDR2 YFSETQ. The CDR3, as DNA: TGCGCCAGCAGCGCCGGGGGGGCCCAAGAGACCCAGTACTTC. Amino acids: CASSAGGAQETQYF.

This clonotype was observed a few times. The rearrangement links TRBV2 to TRBJ1-4, with 8 bases identical to TRBD1. Trimming at V came to 7 bases and at J to 4 bases, leaving 8 bases not matched to a gene. This CDR3 contains 15 residues. CDR1 and CDR2 from the germline V gene are SNHLY and FYNNEI. The CDR3 sequence: CASKSQGAINEKLFF. CDR3 DNA sequence: TGTGCCAGCAAATCTCAGGGGGCGATTAATGAAAAACTGTTTTTT. The variable domain in full, with the rest retrieved from reference TRBV2 and TRBJ1-4, is EPEVTQTPSHQVTQMGQEVILRCVPISNHLYFYWYRQILGQKVEFLVSFYNNEISEKSEIFDDQFSVERPDGSNFTLKIRSTKLEDSAMYFCASKSQGAINEKLFFGSGTQLSVL.

This clonotype was detected a few times. The V and J genes are TRBV28 and TRBJ2-7; 11 bases agree with TRBD2. CDR3 length equals 15 residues. The V gene end was trimmed by 11 bases and the J gene end by 2 bases; junction bases not matched to a gene: 11. From germline, CDR1 is MDHEN and CDR2 SYDVKM. The CDR3 sequence: CASRTSGHYPYEQYF. CDR3 nucleotides: TGTGCCTCTCGGACTAGCGGGCATTACCCCTACGAGCAGTACTTC.

This clonotype was counted many times. The chain couples TRBV9 to TRBJ2-1, with 8 bases fitting TRBD2. With 3 bases clipped from V and 10 bases from J, the junction kept 9 bases outside the gene matches. The germline V gene encodes CDR1 SGDLS and CDR2 YYNGEE. CDR3 length: 14 amino acids. The CDR3 loop reads CASSGGTSSQEQFF. CDR3 DNA: TGTGCCAGCAGCGGGGGGACTAGTTCTCAGGAGCAGTTCTTC.